The 4 T cell receptor beta chains presented below share a single source sample, sequenced in a study of vaccination and CD4 T cells after COVID-19. For these TCRs, the target antigens are not known. Sequencing of DNA taken from cultured CD4+ T cells relied on the Oncomine TCR Beta short-read assay. One entry per CDR3 protein results from TCRdb running MiXCR on the PCR reads. The profile shows thousands of distinct CDR3 sequences, about 46% of them singletons. The treatment here: approximately nine-day PBMC culture with coronavirus spike peptide pools or control peptides (ViraFEST assay). CD4+ T-cell collection from the unexposed donor predated the COVID-19 pandemic (2011-2018). Sequencing used CD4+ T cells from blood, cultured in vitro. These receptors were obtained from a human donor in good health.

This clonotype was seen a single time. The chain uses TRBV10-2 and TRBJ1-1; D is undetermined. The V gene's germline CDR1 is WSHSY and CDR2 SAAADI. Trimming left V 4 bases short and J 2 bases short, with 8 bases between. This CDR3 region has 13 residues. The CDR3 loop reads CASSGTFNTEAFF. In DNA form, the CDR3 reads TGCGCCAGCAGTGGAACCTTCAACACTGAAGCTTTCTTT.

The gene calls are TRBV20-1 and TRBJ2-1; 9 bases are a match to TRBD2. CDR3 size: 14 residues. V was clipped by 5 bases and J by 6 bases; unmatched bases: 8. Germline V gene lookup returns CDR1 DFQATT and CDR2 SNEGSKA (reference sequence). The CDR3 region has the DNA TGCAGTGCTCAATCGGGACTAGCTAGCAATGAGCAGTTCTTC. Its translation: CSAQSGLASNEQFF.

There are a few counts of this clonotype. This chain links TRBV11-1 with TRBJ2-1; D unclear. The germline CDR1 and CDR2 sequences are SGHAT and FQDESV (reference sequence). With 1 base removed from V and 4 bases from J, the gap between germline ends came to 5 bases. The CDR3 has 13 amino acids. The CDR3 DNA follows: TGTGCCAGCAGCTTAGTCGGATACAATGAGCAGTTCTTC. Translation gives CASSLVGYNEQFF.

In its sample, this clonotype was seen a few times. V and J are TRBV6-1 and TRBJ2-5; weak D call: TRBD1 (5 bases). Trimming removed 6 bases at V and 1 base at J, with 12 bases between. The germline V gene encodes CDR1 MNHNS and CDR2 SASEGT. The CDR3 has 14 residues. The CDR3 nucleotides are TGTGCCAGCAGCAGACAGATAGGCCAAGAGACCCAGTACTTC. Its protein is CASSRQIGQETQYF.